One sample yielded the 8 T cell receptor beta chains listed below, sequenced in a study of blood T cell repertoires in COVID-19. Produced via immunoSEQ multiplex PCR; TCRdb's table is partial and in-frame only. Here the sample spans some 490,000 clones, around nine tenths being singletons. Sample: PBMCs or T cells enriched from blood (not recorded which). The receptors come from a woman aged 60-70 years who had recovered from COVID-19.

The CDR3: CTSSQTGTSGVPDTQYF. CDR3 nucleotide sequence: TGCACCAGCAGCCAGACCGGGACTAGCGGGGTACCAGATACGCAGTATTTT. The rearrangement uses TRBV1 and TRBJ2-3; TRBD2 is the table's D call, not checked against the DNA. TRBV1 is a known pseudogene. The CDR3 consists of 17 residues.

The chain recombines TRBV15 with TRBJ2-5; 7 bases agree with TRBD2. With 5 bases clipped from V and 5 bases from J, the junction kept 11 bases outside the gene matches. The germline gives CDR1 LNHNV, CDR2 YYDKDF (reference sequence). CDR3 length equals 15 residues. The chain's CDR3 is CATSRPLAAQETQYF. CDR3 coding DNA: TGTGCCACCAGCCGACCCCTAGCGGCGCAGGAGACCCAGTACTTC.

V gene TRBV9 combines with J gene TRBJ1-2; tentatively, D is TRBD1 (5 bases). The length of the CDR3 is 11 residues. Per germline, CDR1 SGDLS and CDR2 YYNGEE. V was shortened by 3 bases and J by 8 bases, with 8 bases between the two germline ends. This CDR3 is CASSGGVGYTF. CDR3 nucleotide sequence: TGTGCCAGCAGCGGGGGGGTCGGCTACACCTTC.

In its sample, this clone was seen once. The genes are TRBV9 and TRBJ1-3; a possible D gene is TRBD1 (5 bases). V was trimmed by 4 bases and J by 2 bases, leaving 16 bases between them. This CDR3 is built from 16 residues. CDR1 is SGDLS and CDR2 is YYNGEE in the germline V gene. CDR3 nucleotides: TGTGCCAGCAGCCACCAGCAGGGAAAAGCTGGAAACACCATATATTTT. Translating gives CASSHQQGKAGNTIYF.

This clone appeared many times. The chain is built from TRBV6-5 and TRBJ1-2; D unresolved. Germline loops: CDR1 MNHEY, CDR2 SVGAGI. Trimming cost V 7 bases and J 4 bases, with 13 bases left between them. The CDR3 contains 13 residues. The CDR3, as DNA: TGTGCCAGCATAGTCGGTGAGGGCTATGGCTACACCTTC. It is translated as CASIVGEGYGYTF.

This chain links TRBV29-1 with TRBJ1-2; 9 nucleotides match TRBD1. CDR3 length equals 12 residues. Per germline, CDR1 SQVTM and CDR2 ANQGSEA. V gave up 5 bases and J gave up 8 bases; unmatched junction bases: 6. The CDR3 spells CSVQPQGAGYTF. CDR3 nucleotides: TGCAGCGTTCAACCACAGGGGGCCGGCTACACCTTC.

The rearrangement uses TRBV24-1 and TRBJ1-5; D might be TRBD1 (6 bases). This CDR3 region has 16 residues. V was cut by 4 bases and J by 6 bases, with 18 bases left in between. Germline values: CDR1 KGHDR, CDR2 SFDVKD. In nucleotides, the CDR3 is TGTGCCACCAGTGACCATACTACAGGGTGGGGTCAGCCCCAGCATTTT. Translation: CATSDHTTGWGQPQHF.

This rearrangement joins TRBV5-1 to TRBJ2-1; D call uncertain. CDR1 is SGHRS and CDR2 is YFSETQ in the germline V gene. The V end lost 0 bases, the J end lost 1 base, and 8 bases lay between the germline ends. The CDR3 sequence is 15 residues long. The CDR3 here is CASSLGRLSYNEQFF. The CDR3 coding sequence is TGCGCCAGCAGCTTGGGCAGGTTGTCCTACAATGAGCAGTTCTTC.